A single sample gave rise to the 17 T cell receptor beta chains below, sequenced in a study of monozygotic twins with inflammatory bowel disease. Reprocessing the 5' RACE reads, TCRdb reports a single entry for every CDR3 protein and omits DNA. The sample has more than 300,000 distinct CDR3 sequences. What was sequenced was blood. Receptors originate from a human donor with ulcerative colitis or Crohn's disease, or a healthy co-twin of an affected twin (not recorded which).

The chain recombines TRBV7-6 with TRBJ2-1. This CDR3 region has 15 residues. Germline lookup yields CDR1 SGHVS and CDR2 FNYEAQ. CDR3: CASSPSALSYNEQFF.

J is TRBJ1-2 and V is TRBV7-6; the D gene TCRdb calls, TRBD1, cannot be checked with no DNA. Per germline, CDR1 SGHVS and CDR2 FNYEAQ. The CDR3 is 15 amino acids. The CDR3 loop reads CASSPGTGPGYGYTF.

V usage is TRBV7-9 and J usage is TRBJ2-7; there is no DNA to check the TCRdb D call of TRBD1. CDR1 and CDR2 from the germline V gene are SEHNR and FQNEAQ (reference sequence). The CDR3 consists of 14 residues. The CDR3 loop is CASSVGPGTYEQYF. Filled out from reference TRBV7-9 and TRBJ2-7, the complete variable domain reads DTGVSQNPRHKITKRGQNVTFRCDPISEHNRLYWYRQTLGQGPEFLTYFQNEAQLEKSRLLSDRFSAERPKGSFSTLEIQRTEQGDSAMYLCASSVGPGTYEQYFGPGTRLTVT.

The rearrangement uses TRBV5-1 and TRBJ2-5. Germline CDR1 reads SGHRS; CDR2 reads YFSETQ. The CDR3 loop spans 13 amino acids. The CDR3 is CASSLEFGETQYF.

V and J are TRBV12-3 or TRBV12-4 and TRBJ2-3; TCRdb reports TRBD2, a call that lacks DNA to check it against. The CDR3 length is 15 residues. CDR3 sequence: CASSPPGDYTDTQYF.

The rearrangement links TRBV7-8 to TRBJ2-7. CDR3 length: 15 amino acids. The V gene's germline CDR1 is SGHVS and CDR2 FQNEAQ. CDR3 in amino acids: CASSRVYTVDYEQYF.

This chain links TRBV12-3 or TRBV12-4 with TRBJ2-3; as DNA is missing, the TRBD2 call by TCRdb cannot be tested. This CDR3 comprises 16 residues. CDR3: CASSLMGLASTDTQYF.

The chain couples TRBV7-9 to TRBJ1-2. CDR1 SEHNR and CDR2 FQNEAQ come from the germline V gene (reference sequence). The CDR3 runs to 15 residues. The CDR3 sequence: CASSLMGREIYGYTF.

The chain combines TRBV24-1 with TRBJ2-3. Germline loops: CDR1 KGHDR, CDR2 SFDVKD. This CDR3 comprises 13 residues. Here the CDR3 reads CATSDFFIDTQYF.

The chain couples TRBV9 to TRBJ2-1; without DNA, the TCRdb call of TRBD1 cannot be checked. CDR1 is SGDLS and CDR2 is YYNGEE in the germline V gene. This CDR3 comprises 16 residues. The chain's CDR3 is CASSVTGGSSYNEQFF.

CDR3 in amino acids: CASSPRFAGTGNTIYF. This chain connects TRBV7-2 to TRBJ1-3. The CDR3 is 16 residues long. From germline, CDR1 is SGHTA and CDR2 FQGNSA.

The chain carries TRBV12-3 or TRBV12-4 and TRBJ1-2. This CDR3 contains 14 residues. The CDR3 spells CASTHPVPNYGYTF.

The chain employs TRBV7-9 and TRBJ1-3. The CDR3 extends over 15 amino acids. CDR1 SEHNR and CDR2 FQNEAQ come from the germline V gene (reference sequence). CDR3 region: CASSSLPSSGNTIYF.

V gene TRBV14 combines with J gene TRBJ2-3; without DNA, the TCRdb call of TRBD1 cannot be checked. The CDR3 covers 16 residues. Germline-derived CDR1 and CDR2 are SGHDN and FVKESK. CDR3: CASSQGGQGAADTQYF.

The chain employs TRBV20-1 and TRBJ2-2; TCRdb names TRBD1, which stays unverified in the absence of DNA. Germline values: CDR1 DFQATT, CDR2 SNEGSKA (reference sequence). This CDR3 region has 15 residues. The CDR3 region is CSAPDRGQRAGELFF.

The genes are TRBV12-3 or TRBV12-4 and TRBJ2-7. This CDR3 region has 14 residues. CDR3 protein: CASSQDYLLYEQYF.

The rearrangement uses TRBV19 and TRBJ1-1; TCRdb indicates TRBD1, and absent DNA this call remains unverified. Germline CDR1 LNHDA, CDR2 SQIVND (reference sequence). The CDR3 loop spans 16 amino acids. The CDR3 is CASSVPGRLMNTEAFF.